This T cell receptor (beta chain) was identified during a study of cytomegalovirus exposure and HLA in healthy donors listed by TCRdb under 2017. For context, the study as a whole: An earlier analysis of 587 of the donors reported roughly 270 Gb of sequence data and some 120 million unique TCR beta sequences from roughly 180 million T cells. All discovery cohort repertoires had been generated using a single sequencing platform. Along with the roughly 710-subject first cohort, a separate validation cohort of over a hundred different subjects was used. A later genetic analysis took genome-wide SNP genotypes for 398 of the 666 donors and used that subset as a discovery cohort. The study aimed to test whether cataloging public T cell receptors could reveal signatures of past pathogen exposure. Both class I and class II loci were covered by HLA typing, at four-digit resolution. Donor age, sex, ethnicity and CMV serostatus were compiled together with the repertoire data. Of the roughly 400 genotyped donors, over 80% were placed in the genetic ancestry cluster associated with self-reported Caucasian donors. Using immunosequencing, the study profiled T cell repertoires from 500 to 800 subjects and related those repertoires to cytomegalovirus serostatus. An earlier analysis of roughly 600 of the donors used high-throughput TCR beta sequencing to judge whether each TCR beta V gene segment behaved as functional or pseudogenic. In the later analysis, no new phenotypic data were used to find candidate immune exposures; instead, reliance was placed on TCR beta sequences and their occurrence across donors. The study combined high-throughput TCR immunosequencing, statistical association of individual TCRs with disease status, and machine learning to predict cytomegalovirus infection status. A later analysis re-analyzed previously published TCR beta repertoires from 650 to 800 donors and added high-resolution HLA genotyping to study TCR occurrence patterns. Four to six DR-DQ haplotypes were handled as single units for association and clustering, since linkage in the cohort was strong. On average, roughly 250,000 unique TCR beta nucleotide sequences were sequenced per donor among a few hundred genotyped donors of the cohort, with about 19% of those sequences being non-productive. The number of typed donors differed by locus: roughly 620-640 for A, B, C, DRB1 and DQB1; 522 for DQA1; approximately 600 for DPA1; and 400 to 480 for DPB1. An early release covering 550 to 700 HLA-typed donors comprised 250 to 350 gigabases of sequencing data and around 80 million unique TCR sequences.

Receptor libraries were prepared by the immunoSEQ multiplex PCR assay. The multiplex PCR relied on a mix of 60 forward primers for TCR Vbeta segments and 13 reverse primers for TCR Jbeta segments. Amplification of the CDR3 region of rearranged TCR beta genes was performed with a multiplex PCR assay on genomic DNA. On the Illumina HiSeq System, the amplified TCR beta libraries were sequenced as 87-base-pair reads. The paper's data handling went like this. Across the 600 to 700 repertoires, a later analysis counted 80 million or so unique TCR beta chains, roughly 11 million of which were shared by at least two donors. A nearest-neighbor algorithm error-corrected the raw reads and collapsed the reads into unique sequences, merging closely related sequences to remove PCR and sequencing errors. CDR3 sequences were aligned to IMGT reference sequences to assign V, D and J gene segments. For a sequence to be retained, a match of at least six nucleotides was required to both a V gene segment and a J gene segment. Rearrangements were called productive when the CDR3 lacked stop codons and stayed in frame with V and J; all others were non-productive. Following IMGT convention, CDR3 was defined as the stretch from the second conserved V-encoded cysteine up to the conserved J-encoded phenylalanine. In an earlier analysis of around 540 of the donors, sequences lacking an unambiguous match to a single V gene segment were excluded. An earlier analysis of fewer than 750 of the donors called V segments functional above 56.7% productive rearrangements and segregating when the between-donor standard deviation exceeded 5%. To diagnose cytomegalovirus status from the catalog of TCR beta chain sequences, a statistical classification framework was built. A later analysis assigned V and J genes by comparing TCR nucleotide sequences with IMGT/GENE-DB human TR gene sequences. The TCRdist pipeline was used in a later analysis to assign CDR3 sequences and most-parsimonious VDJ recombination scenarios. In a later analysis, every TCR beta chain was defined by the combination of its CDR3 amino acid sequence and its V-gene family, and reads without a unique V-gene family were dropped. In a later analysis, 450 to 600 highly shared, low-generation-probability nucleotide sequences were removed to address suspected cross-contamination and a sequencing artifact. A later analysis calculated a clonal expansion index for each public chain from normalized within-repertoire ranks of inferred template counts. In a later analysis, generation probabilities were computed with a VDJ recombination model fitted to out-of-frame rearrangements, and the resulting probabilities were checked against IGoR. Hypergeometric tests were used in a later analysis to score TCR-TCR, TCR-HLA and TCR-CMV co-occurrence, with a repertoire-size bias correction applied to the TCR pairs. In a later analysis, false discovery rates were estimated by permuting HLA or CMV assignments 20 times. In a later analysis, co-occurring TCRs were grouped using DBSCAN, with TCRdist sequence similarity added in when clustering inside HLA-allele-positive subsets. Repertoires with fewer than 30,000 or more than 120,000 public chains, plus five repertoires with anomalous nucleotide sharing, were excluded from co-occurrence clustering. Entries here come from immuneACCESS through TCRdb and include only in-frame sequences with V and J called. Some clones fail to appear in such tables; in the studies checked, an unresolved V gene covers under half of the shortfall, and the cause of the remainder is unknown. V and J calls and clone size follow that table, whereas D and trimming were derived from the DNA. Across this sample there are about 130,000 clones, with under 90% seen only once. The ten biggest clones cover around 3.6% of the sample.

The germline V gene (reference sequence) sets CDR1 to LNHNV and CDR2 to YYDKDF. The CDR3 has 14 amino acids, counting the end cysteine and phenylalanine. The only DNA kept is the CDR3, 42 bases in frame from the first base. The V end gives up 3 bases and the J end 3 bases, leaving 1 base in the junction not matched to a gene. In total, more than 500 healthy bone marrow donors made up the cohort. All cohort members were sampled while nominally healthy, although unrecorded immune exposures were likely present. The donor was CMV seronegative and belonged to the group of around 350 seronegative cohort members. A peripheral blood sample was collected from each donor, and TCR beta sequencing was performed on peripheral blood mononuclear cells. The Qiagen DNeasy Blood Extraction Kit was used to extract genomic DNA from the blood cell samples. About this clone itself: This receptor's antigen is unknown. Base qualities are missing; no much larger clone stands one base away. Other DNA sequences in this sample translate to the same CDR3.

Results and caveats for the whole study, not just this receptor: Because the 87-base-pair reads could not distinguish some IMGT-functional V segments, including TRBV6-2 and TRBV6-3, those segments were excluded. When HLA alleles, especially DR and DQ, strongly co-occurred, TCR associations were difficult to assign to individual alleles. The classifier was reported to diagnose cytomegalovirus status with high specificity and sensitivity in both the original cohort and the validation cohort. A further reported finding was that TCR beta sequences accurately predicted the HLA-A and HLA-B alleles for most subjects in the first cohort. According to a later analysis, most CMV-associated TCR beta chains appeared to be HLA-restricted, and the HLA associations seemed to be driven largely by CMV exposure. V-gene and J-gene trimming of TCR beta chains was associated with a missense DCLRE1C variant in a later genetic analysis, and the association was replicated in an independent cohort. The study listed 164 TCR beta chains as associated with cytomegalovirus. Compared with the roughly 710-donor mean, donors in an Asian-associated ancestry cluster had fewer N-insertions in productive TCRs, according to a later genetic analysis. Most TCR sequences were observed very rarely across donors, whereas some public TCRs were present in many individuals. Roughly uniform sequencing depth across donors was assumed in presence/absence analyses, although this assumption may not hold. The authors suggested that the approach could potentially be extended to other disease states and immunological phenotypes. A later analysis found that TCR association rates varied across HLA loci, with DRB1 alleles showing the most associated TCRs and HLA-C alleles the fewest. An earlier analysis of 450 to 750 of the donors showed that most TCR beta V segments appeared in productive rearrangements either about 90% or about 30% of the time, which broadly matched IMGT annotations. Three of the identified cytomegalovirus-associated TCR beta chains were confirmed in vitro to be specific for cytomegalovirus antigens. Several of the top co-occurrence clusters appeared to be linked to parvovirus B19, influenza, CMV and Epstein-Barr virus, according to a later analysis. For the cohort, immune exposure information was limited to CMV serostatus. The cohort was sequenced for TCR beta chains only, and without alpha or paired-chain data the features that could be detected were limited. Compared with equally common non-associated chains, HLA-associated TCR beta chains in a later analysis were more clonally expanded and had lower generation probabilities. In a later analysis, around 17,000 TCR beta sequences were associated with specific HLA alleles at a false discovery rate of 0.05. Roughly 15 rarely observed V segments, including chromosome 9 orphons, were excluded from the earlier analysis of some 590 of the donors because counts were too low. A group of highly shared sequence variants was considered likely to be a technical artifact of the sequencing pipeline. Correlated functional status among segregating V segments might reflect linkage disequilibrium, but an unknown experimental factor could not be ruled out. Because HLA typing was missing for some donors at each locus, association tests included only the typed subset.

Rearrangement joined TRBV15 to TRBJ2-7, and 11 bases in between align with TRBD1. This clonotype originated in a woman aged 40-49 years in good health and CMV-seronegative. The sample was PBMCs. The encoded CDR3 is CATSRDRGLYEQYF. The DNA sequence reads TGTGCCACCAGCAGGGACAGGGGGCTCTACGAGCAGTACTTC.